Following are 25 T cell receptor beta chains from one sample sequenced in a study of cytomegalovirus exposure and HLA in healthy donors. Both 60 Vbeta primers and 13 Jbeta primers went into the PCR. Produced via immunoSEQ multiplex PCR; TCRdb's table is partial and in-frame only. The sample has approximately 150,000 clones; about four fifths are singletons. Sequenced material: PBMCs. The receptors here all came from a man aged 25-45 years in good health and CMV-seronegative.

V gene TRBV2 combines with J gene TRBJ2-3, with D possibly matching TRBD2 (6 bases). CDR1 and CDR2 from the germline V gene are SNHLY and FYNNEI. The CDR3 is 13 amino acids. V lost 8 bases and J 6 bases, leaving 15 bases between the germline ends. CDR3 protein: CASPSGAGDTQYF. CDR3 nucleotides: TGTGCCAGCCCCTCGGGAGCGGGTGATACGCAGTATTTT.

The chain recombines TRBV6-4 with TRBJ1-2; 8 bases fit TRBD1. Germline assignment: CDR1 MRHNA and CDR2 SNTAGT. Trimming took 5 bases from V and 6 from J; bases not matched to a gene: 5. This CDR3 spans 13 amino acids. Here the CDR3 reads CASSRQGPDGYTF. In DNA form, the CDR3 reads TGTGCCAGCAGTAGACAGGGGCCGGATGGCTACACCTTC.

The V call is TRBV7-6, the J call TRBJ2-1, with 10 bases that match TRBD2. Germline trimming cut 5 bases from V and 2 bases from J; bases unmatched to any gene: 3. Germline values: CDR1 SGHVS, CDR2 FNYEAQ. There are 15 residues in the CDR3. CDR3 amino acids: CASSTGTSAYNEQFF. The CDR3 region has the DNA TGTGCCAGCAGCACCGGGACTAGCGCCTACAATGAGCAGTTCTTC. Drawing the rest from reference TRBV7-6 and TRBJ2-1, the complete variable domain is GAGVSQSPRYKVTKRGQDVALRCDPISGHVSLYWYRQALGQGPEFLTYFNYEAQQDKSGLPNDRFSAERPEGSISTLTIQRTEQRDSAMYRCASSTGTSAYNEQFFGPGTRLTVL.

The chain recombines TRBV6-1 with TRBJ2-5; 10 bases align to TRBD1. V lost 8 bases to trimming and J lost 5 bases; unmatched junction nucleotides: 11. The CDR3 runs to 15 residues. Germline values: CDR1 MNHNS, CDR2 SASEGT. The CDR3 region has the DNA TGTGCCAGCGGGGAGGGACAGGGGATATTGGAGACCCAGTACTTC. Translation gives CASGEGQGILETQYF.

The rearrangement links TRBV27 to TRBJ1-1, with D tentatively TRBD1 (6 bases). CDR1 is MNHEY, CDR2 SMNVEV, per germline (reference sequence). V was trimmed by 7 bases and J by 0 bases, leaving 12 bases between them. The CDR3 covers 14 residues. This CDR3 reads CASTADSMNTEAFF. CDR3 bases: TGTGCCAGCACCGCGGACAGTATGAACACTGAAGCTTTCTTT.

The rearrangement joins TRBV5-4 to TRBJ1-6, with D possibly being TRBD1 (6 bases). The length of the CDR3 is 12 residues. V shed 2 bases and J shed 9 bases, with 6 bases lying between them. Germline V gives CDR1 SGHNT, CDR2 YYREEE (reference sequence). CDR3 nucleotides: TGTGCCAGCAGCTTCAGGGGTTCACCCCTCCACTTT. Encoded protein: CASSFRGSPLHF. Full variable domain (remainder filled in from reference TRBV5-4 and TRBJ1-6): ETGVTQSPTHLIKTRGQQVTLRCSSQSGHNTVSWYQQALGQGPQFIFQYYREEENGRGNFPPRFSGLQFPNYSSELNVNALELDDSALYLCASSFRGSPLHFGNGTRLTVT.

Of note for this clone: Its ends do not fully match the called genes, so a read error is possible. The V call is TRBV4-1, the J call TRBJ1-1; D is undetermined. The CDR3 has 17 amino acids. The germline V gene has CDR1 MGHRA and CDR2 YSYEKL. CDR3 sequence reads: CANSQVGRSMGLPEAFF. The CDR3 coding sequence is TGCGCCAACAGCCAAGTGGGCAGATCCATGGGTCTCCCGGAAGCTTTCTTT.

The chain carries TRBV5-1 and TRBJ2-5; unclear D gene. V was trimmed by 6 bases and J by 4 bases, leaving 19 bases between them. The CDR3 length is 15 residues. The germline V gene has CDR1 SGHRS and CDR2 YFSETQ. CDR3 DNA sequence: TGCGCCAGCACCTCCGGGTTAACGGTGGGAGAGACCCAGTACTTC. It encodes CASTSGLTVGETQYF. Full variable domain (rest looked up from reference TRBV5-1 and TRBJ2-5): KAGVTQTPRYLIKTRGQQVTLSCSPISGHRSVSWYQQTPGQGLQFLFEYFSETQRNKGNFPGRFSGRQFSNSRSEMNVSTLELGDSALYLCASTSGLTVGETQYFGPGTRLLVL.

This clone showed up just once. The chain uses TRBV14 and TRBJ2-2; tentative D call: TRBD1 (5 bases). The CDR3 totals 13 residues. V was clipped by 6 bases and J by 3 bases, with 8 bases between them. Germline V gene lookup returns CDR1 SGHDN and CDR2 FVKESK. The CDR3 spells CASSEGDTGELFF. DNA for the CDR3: TGTGCCAGCAGTGAAGGGGACACCGGGGAGCTGTTTTTT.

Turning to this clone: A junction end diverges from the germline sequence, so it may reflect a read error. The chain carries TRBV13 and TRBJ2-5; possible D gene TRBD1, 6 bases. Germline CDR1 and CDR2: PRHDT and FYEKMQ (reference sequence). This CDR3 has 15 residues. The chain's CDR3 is CASSLYRGSQGTQYF. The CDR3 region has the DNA TGTGCCAGCAGTTTGTATAGGGGGTCCCAAGGGACCCAGTACTTC.

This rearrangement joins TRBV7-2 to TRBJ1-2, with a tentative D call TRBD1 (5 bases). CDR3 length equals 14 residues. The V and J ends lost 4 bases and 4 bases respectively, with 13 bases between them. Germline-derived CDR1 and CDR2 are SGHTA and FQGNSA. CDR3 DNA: TGTGCCAGCAGCTCGAGTGGGGACTTCTATGGCTACACCTTC. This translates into CASSSSGDFYGYTF.

CDR3 sequence reads: CASSEDRGGYGYTF. In nucleotides, the CDR3 is TGTGCCAGCAGTGAAGACAGGGGGGGCTATGGCTACACCTTC. The V and J genes are TRBV2 and TRBJ1-2; 8 bases match TRBD1. The CDR3 totals 14 residues. CDR1 and CDR2 (germline): SNHLY, FYNNEI. V shed 1 base and J 4 bases; nucleotides not matched to a gene: 2.

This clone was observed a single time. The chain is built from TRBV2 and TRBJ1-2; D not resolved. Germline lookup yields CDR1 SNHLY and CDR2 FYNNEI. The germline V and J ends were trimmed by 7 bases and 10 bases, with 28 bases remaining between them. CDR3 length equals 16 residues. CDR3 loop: CASILLLPGLEAPYTF. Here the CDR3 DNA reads TGTGCCAGCATTTTGCTCCTCCCGGGTCTGGAGGCCCCCTACACCTTC.

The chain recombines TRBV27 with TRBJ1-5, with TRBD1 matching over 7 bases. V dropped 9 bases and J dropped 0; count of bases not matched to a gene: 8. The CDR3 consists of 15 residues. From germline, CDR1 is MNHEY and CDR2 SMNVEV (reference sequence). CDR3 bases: TGTGCCAGTCGACAGGGTCTCGGTAGCAATCAGCCCCAGCATTTT. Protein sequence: CASRQGLGSNQPQHF.

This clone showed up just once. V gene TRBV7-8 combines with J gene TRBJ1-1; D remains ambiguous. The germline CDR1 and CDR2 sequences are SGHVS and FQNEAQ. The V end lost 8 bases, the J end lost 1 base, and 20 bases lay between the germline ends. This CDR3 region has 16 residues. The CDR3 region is CASLRRRATPNTEAFF. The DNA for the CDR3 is TGTGCCAGCCTCCGGAGGAGGGCTACACCGAACACTGAAGCTTTCTTT.

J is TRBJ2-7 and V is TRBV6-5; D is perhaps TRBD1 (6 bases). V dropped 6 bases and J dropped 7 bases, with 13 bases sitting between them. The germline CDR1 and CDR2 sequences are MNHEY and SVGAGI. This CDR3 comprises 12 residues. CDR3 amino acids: CASSLAGTEQYF. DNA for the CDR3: TGTGCCAGCAGCTTAGCCGGGACAGAGCAGTACTTC.

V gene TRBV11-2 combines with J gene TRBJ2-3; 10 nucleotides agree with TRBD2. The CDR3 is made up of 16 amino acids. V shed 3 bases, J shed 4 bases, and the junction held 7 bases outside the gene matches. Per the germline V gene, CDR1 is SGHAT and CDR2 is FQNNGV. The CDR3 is CASSFASGRGADTQYF. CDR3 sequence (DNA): TGTGCCAGCAGCTTTGCTAGCGGGAGAGGGGCAGATACGCAGTATTTT.

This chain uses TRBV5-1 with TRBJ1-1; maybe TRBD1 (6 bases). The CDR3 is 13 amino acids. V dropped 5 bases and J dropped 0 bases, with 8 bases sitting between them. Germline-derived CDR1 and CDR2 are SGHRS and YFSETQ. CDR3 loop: CASRKGVNTEAFF. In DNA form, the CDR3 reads TGCGCCAGCAGGAAGGGGGTGAACACTGAAGCTTTCTTT.

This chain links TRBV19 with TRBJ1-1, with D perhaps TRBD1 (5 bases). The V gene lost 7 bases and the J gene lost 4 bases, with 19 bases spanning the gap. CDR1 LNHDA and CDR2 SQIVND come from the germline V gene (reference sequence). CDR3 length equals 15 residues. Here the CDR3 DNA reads TGTGCCAGTACCCATGGGGGGGAGGTCGCCACTGAAGCTTTCTTT. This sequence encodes CASTHGGEVATEAFF. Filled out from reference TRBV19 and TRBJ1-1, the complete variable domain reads DGGITQSPKYLFRKEGQNVTLSCEQNLNHDAMYWYRQDPGQGLRLIYYSQIVNDFQKGDIAEGYSVSREKKESFPLTVTSAQKNPTAFYLCASTHGGEVATEAFFGQGTRLTVV.

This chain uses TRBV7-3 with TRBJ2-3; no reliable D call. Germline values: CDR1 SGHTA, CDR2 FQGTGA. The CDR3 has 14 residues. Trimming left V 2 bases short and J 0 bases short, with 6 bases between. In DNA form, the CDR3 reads TGTGCCAGCAGCTTACAACAGAGCACAGATACGCAGTATTTT. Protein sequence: CASSLQQSTDTQYF.

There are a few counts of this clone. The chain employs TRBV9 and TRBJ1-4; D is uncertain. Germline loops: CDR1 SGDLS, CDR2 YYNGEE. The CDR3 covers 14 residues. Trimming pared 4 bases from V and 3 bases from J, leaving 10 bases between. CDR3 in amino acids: CASSRTTANEKLFF. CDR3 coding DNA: TGTGCCAGCAGCCGTACTACCGCTAATGAAAAACTGTTTTTT.

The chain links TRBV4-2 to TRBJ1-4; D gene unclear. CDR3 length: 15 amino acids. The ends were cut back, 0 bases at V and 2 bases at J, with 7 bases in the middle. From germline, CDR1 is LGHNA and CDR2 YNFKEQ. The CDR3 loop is CASSQDPGTNEKLFF. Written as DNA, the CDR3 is TGTGCCAGCAGCCAAGATCCCGGGACTAATGAAAAACTGTTTTTT.

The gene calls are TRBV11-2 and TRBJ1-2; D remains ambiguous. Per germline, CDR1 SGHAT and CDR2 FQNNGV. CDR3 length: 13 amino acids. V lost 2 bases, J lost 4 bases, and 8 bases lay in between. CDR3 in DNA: TGTGCCAGCAGCTTAAGGAGGGCCTATGGCTACACCTTC. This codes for CASSLRRAYGYTF.

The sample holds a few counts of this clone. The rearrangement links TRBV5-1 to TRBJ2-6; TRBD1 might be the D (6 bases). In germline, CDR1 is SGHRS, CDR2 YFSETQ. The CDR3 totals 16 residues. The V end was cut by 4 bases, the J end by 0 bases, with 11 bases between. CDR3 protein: CASSVGQFSGANVLTF. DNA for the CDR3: TGCGCCAGCAGCGTCGGACAGTTCTCTGGGGCCAACGTCCTGACTTTC.

As DNA, the CDR3 is TGTGCCAGCAGCTTAGTTCAGGGGGGCACTGAAGCTTTCTTT. Its protein is CASSLVQGGTEAFF. This chain joins TRBV7-9 and TRBJ1-1; TRBD1 agrees at 7 bases. The CDR3 loop spans 14 amino acids. With V trimmed by 1 base and J by 4 bases, 3 bases remained unmatched. Looked up from germline, CDR1 is SEHNR and CDR2 is FQNEAQ (reference sequence).